These 12 T cell receptor beta chains originate from one sample sequenced in a study of cytomegalovirus exposure and HLA in healthy donors. Using immunoSEQ multiplex PCR, the repertoire was profiled, and TCRdb retains in-frame clones only, with some absent. The sample carries approximately 150,000 clones, over 80% recorded once. The sequenced sample consisted of PBMCs. Source of these receptors: a man aged 18-30 years in good health and CMV-seropositive.

This clone showed up just a few times. The CDR3 is CASSFGVGSGANVLTF. Written as DNA, the CDR3 is TGTGCCAGCAGCTTCGGGGTGGGCTCTGGGGCCAACGTCCTGACTTTC. This chain uses TRBV7-9 with TRBJ2-6, with D perhaps TRBD2 (5 bases). Germline CDR1 and CDR2: SEHNR and FQNEAQ (reference sequence). The V end was cut by 3 bases, the J end by 0 bases, with 9 bases between. The CDR3 length is 16 residues.

J is TRBJ1-1 and V is TRBV4-1; D uncertain. Germline V gene lookup returns CDR1 MGHRA and CDR2 YSYEKL. V gave up 4 bases and J gave up 4 bases, with 16 bases separating them. This CDR3 has 15 amino acids. In DNA, the CDR3 is TGCGCCAGCAGCCTTTCGCGGGATACTGGCACTGAAGCTTTCTTT. Residues: CASSLSRDTGTEAFF.

The chain combines TRBV9 with TRBJ2-3; D gene unclear. The CDR3 consists of 12 residues. V lost 3 bases to trimming and J lost 2 bases, with 4 bases between them. CDR1 is SGDLS and CDR2 is YYNGEE in the germline V gene. The DNA of the CDR3 is TGTGCCAGCAGCGCACACACAGATACGCAGTATTTT. Protein product: CASSAHTDTQYF.

V is TRBV27 and J is TRBJ2-7; D ambiguous. V lost 0 bases and J 4 bases, leaving 7 bases between the germline ends. The CDR3 has 13 amino acids. The germline CDR1 and CDR2 sequences are MNHEY and SMNVEV (reference sequence). CDR3 bases: TGTGCCAGCAGTTTATCGATCGGGTACGAGCAGTACTTC. Its protein product is CASSLSIGYEQYF.

The V gene is TRBV4-1, the J gene TRBJ2-7, with 7 bases matching TRBD2. Germline assignment: CDR1 MGHRA and CDR2 YSYEKL. J lost 4 bases, V lost 4 bases, and 7 bases had no gene match. CDR3 size: 14 residues. DNA of the CDR3: TGCGCCAGCAGCCGAGAAGCGGGAAAGTACGAGCAGTACTTC. Translation gives CASSREAGKYEQYF.

This chain links TRBV28 with TRBJ1-4; TRBD1 might be the D (6 bases). The CDR3 length is 13 residues. V was trimmed by 5 bases and J by 8 bases, leaving 12 bases between them. Germline V lookup: CDR1 MDHEN, CDR2 SYDVKM. The CDR3, as DNA: TGTGCCAGCAGTCTAAGGACAGCCGAAAAACTGTTTTTT. Translating gives CASSLRTAEKLFF.

Notes on this clone: Mismatch with germline at one junction end may stem from a read error. The gene calls are TRBV11-2 and TRBJ2-7; TRBD2 agrees at 11 bases. Germline CDR1 SGHAT, CDR2 FQNNGV. CDR3 length: 11 amino acids. Written as DNA, the CDR3 is TGTGCCAGCAGCTCAACTAGCGGGAGACACTTC. It codes for CASSSTSGRHF. The entire variable domain, with the rest obtained from reference TRBV11-2 and TRBJ2-7, is as follows: EAGVAQSPRYKIIEKRQSVAFWCNPISGHATLYWYQQILGQGPKLLIQFQNNGVVDDSQLPKDRFSAERLKGVDSTLKIQPAKLEDSAVYLCASSSTSGRHFGPGTRLTVT.

This clone was observed once. The genes are TRBV6-5 and TRBJ1-5, with a weak D call TRBD1 (5 bases). Germline V CDR1 and CDR2: MNHEY, SVGAGI. V shed 4 bases and J shed 6 bases, with 13 bases lying between them. The length of the CDR3 is 14 residues. As DNA, the CDR3 is TGTGCCAGCAGTTCCCCCGACAGTCCTCAGCCCCAGCATTTT. It is translated as CASSSPDSPQPQHF.

The V and J genes are TRBV27 and TRBJ1-2; D gene uncertain. The CDR3 contains 13 residues. Trimming removed 6 bases at V and 0 bases at J, with 8 bases between. CDR1 is MNHEY and CDR2 is SMNVEV in the germline V gene (reference sequence). CDR3 region: CASSPDTNYGYTF. In DNA form, the CDR3 reads TGTGCCAGCAGCCCTGACACTAACTATGGCTACACCTTC.

The gene calls are TRBV2 and TRBJ2-7; the D is unclear. The V gene lost 3 bases and the J gene lost 4 bases, with 4 bases spanning the gap. The germline V gene encodes CDR1 SNHLY and CDR2 FYNNEI. CDR3 size: 11 residues. CDR3 residues: CASSDRYEQYF. The CDR3 DNA reads TGTGCCAGCAGTGACCGTTACGAGCAGTACTTC.

The chain recombines TRBV7-9 with TRBJ1-1; D is undetermined. This CDR3 comprises 13 residues. Germline V CDR1 and CDR2: SEHNR, FQNEAQ (reference sequence). V dropped 2 bases and J dropped 8 bases, with 12 bases sitting between them. Here the CDR3 DNA reads TGTGCCAGCAGCTTATTTCCCTTACGGGAAGCTTTCTTT. Translated: CASSLFPLREAFF.

As regards this clone: This may stem from a read error, because a much larger clone lies one nucleotide away. The CDR3 nucleotides read TGTGCCAGCAGCTTAGAGAGCTCCTACGAGCAGTACTTC. Translation gives CASSLESSYEQYF. The rearrangement uses TRBV7-9 and TRBJ2-7; D gene ambiguous. The CDR3 extends over 13 amino acids. Between the trimmed V and J ends, which lost 1 base and 0 bases, there was a span of 4 bases. Germline CDR1 SEHNR, CDR2 FQNEAQ (reference sequence).